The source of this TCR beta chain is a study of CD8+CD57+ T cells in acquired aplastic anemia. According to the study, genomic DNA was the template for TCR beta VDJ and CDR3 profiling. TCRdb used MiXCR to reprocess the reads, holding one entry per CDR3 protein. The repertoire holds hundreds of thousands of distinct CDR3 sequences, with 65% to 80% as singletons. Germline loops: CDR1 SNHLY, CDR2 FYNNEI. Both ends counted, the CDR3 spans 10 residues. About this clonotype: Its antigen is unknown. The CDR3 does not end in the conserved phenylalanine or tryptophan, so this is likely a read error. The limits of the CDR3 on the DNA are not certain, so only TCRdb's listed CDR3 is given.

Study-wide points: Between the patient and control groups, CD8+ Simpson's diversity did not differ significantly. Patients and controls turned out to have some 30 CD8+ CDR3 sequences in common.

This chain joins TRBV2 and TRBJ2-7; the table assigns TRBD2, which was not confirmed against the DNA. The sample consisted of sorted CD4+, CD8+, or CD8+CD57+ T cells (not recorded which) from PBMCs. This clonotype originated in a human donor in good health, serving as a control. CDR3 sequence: CASSQVGDSG.